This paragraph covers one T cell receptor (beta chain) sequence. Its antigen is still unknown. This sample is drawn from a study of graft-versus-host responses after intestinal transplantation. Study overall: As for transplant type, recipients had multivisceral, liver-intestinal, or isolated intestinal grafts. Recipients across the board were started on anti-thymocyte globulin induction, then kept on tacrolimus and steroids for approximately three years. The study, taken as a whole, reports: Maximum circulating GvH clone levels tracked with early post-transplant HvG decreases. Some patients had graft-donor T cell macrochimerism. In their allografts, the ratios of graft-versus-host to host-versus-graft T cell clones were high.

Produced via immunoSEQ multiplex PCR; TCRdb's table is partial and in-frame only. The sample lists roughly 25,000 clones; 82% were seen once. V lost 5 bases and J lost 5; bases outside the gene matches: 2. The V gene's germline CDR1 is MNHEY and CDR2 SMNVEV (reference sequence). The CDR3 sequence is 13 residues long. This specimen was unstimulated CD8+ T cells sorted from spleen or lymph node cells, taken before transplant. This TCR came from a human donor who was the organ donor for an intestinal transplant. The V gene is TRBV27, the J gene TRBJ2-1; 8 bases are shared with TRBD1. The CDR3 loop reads CASSGTGNNEQFF. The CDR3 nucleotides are TGTGCCAGCAGTGGGACAGGAAACAATGAGCAGTTCTTC.